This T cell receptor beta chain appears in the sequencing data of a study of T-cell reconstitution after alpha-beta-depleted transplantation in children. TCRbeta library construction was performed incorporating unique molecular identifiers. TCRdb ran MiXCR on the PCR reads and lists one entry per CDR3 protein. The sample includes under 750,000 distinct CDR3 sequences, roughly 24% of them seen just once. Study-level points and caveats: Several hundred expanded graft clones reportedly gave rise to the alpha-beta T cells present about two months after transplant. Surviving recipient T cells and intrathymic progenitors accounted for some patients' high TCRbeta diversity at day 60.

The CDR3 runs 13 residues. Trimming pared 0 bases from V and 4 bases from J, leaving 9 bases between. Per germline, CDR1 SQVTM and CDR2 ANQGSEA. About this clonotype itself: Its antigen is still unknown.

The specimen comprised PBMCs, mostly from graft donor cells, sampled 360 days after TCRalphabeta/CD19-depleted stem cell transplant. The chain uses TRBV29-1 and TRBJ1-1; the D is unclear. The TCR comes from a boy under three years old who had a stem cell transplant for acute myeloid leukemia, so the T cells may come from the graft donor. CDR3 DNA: TGCAGCGTTGAAGATAGGGTCGGCACTGAAGCTTTCTTT. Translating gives CSVEDRVGTEAFF.